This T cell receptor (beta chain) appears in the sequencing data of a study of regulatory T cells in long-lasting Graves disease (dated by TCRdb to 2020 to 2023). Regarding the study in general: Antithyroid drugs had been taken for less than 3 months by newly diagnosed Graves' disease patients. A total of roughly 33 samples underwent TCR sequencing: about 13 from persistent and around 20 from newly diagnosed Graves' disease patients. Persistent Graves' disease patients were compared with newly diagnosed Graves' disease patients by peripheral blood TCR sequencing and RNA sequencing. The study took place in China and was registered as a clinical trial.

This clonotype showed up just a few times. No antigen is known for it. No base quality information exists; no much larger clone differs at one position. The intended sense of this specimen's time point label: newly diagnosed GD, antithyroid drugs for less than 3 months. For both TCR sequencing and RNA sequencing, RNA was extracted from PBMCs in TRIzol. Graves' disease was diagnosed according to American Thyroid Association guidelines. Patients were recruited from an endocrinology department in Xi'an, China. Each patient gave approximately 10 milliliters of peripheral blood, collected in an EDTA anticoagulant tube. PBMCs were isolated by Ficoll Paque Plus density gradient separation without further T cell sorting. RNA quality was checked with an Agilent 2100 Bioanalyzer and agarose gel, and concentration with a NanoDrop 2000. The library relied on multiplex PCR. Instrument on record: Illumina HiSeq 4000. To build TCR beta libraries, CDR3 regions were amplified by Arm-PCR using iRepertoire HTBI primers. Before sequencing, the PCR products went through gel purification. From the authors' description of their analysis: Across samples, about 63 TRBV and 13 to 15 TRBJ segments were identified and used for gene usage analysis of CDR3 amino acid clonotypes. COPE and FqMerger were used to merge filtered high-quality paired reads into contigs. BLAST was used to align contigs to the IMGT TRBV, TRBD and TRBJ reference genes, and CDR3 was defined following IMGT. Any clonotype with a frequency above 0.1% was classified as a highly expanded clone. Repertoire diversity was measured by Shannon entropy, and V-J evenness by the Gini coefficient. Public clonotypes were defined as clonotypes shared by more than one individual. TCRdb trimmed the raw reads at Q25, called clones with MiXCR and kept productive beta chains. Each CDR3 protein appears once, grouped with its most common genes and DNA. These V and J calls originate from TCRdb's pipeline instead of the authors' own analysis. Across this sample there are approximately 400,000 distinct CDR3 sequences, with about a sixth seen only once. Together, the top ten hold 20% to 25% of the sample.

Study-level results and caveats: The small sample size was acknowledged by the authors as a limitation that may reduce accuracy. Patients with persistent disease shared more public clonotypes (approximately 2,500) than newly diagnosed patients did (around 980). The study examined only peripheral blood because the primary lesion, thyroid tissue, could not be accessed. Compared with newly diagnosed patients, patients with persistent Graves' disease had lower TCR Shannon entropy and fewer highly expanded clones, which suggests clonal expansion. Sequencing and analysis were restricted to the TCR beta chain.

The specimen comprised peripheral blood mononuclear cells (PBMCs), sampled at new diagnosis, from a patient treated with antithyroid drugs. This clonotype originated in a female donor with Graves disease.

The DNA reads as follows: TGTGCCAGCAGTTGGGGAGGTGGCTACACCTTC. Translated, it reads CASSWGGGYTF. The chain links TRBV2 with TRBJ1-2; the D gene is unclear. Trimming costs V 5 bases and J 7 bases, and their ends lie 8 bases apart. The CDR3 measures 11 amino acids from cysteine to phenylalanine. Left in the record is the CDR3 DNA by itself, 33 bases read in frame from the first base. As encoded in the germline V gene, CDR1 is SNHLY while CDR2 is FYNNEI.